These 14 T cell receptor beta chains share one sample of origin, sequenced in a study of cytomegalovirus exposure and HLA in healthy donors. The PCR was carried out with 60 Vbeta primers and 13 Jbeta primers. Libraries were prepared by immunoSEQ multiplex PCR; TCRdb keeps only in-frame clonotypes and omits some of them. The table includes some 76,000 clones, more than 80% detected once. The specimen was PBMCs. These receptors were taken from a woman in her twenties or thirties in good health and CMV-seronegative.

This clone was recorded once. The chain links TRBV2 to TRBJ2-2; a weak D match, TRBD1 (5 bases). V lost 10 bases and J 6 bases, leaving 6 bases between the germline ends. Germline assignment: CDR1 SNHLY and CDR2 FYNNEI. This CDR3 comprises 10 residues. The CDR3 loop is CAMGPGELFF. The CDR3 bases are TGTGCCATGGGGCCCGGGGAGCTGTTTTTT. Filled out from reference TRBV2 and TRBJ2-2, the complete variable domain reads EPEVTQTPSHQVTQMGQEVILRCVPISNHLYFYWYRQILGQKVEFLVSFYNNEISEKSEIFDDQFSVERPDGSNFTLKIRSTKLEDSAMYFCAMGPGELFFGEGSRLTVL.

The chain has TRBV10-1 and TRBJ2-7, with D uncertain. Germline values: CDR1 WNHNN, CDR2 SYGVQD (reference sequence). This CDR3 is 14 amino acids long. Trimming cost V 3 bases and J 4 bases, with 13 bases left between them. This CDR3 reads CASSESFGRYEQYF. Written as DNA, the CDR3 is TGCGCCAGCAGTGAATCTTTTGGGCGATACGAGCAGTACTTC.

The rearrangement joins TRBV28 to TRBJ2-7; D might be TRBD2 (6 bases). Germline V CDR1 and CDR2: MDHEN, SYDVKM. This CDR3 contains 14 residues. V was shortened by 6 bases and J by 4 bases, with 16 bases between the two germline ends. The CDR3: CASRLRGTAYEQYF. The CDR3 nucleotides are TGTGCCAGCAGATTGCGCGGGACGGCATACGAGCAGTACTTC.

The V and J genes are TRBV7-2 and TRBJ2-1; perhaps TRBD2 as D (6 bases). Germline V gene data show CDR1 as SGHTA and CDR2 as FQGNSA. The CDR3 sequence is 16 residues long. V was pared by 4 bases and J by 1 base, with 14 bases between. The CDR3 sequence: CASSSPLATSYNEQFF. The CDR3 DNA reads as TGTGCCAGCAGCTCCCCTCTAGCGACGTCCTACAATGAGCAGTTCTTC.

The genes are TRBV4-1 and TRBJ2-7; TRBD1 agrees at 7 bases. The germline gives CDR1 MGHRA, CDR2 YSYEKL. CDR3 length equals 15 residues. Trimming removed 0 bases from V and 2 bases from J; junction bases left unmatched: 4. CDR3 sequence: CASSQDDRVPYEQYF. The CDR3 DNA sequence: TGCGCCAGCAGCCAAGACGACAGGGTTCCCTACGAGCAGTACTTC.

This clone showed up just a few times. The V and J genes are TRBV5-6 and TRBJ1-3; D gene ambiguous. CDR3 length: 15 amino acids. V was clipped by 4 bases and J by 3 bases, with 14 bases between them. Germline CDR1 and CDR2: SGHDT and YYEEEE. The DNA of the CDR3 is TGTGCCAGCAGCATCGGGAAACGAGATGGAAACACCATATATTTT. The encoded protein is CASSIGKRDGNTIYF.

V usage is TRBV7-2 and J usage is TRBJ2-5; 9 bases agree with TRBD2. J gave up 1 base and V 6 bases, and 6 bases lay outside the gene matches. CDR3 length: 15 amino acids. CDR1 and CDR2 (germline): SGHTA, FQGNSA. CDR3 amino acids: CASSSRAGGQETQYF. CDR3 DNA sequence: TGTGCCAGCAGTTCTCGAGCGGGGGGCCAAGAGACCCAGTACTTC.

J is TRBJ1-4 and V is TRBV5-1; no firm D call. Trimming left V 1 base short and J 5 bases short, with 9 bases between. Germline V lookup: CDR1 SGHRS, CDR2 YFSETQ. This CDR3 has 14 residues. The CDR3 region has the DNA TGCGCCAGCAGCTTGCGGGAGATAAATGAAAAACTGTTTTTT. It specifies CASSLREINEKLFF.

The V gene is TRBV25-1, the J gene TRBJ2-1, with TRBD1 identical over 8 bases. This CDR3 spans 14 amino acids. V lost 3 bases, J lost 12 bases, and 10 bases stayed unmatched. Germline V gene sequence: CDR1 MGHDK, CDR2 SYGVNS. The CDR3 DNA sequence: TGTGCCAGCAGTGACAGGGGGCCCTACAAGGGGCAGTTCTTC. It encodes CASSDRGPYKGQFF.

The chain employs TRBV5-1 and TRBJ2-7; TRBD2 aligns across 9 bases. Losses at the gene ends were 9 bases for V and 0 bases for J; bases not matched to a gene: 10. In germline, CDR1 is SGHRS, CDR2 YFSETQ. This CDR3 region has 15 residues. The CDR3 protein is CAKAGREGRSYEQYF. The CDR3 nucleotides are TGCGCCAAGGCGGGGCGGGAGGGCCGCTCCTACGAGCAGTACTTC.

The genes are TRBV27 and TRBJ2-1; 9 bases line up with TRBD2. Germline-derived CDR1 and CDR2 are MNHEY and SMNVEV (reference sequence). Trimming at V came to 3 bases and at J to 1 base, leaving 4 bases not matched to a gene. The CDR3 totals 16 residues. The CDR3 DNA reads as TGTGCCAGCAGTTTTTCTAGCGGGACTTCCTACAATGAGCAGTTCTTC. Translating it yields CASSFSSGTSYNEQFF.

The V call is TRBV4-2, the J call TRBJ1-3, with D maybe TRBD1 (5 bases). The CDR3 contains 15 residues. The ends were cut back, 0 bases at V and 4 bases at J, with 10 bases in the middle. CDR1 and CDR2 from the germline V gene are LGHNA and YNFKEQ. The CDR3 DNA sequence: TGTGCCAGCAGCCAAGATGGGGGAGGGGGAAACACCATATATTTT. Its translation is CASSQDGGGGNTIYF.

This sequence joins TRBV5-5 and TRBJ1-2; D unresolved. Trimming left V 0 bases short and J 3 bases short, with 15 bases between. The CDR3 extends over 16 amino acids. Germline CDR1 is SGHKS and CDR2 is YYEKEE (reference sequence). Written as DNA, the CDR3 is TGTGCCAGCAGCTTGGGCCCGGCGGTGGATTACTATGGCTACACCTTC. Amino acids: CASSLGPAVDYYGYTF.

Comment on this clone: Germline and junction disagree at one end, which may indicate a read error. The chain has TRBV7-7 and TRBJ2-6; possibly TRBD1 for D (6 bases). This CDR3 spans 20 amino acids. Germline CDR1 is SSHAT and CDR2 is FNYEAQ (reference sequence). The chain's CDR3 is CASSLLSKQGPSSGANVLTF. For the CDR3, the DNA is TGTGCTAGCAGCTTACTCTCCAAGCAGGGGCCGAGCTCTGGGGCCAACGTCCTGACTTTC.